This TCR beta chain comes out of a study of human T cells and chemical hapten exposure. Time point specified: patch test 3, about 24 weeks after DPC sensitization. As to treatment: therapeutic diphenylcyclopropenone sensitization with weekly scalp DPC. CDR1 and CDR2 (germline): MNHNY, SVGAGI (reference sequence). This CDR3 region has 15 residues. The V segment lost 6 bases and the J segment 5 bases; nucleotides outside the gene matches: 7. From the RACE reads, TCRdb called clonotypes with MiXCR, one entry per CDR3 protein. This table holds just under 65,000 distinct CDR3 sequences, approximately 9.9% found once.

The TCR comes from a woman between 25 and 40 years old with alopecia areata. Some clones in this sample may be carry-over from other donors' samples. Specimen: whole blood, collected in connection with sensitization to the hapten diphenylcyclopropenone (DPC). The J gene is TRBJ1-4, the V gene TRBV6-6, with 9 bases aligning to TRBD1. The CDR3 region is CASSSEDRGNEKLFF. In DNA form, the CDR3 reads TGTGCCAGCAGCTCCGAGGACAGGGGAAATGAAAAACTGTTTTTT.